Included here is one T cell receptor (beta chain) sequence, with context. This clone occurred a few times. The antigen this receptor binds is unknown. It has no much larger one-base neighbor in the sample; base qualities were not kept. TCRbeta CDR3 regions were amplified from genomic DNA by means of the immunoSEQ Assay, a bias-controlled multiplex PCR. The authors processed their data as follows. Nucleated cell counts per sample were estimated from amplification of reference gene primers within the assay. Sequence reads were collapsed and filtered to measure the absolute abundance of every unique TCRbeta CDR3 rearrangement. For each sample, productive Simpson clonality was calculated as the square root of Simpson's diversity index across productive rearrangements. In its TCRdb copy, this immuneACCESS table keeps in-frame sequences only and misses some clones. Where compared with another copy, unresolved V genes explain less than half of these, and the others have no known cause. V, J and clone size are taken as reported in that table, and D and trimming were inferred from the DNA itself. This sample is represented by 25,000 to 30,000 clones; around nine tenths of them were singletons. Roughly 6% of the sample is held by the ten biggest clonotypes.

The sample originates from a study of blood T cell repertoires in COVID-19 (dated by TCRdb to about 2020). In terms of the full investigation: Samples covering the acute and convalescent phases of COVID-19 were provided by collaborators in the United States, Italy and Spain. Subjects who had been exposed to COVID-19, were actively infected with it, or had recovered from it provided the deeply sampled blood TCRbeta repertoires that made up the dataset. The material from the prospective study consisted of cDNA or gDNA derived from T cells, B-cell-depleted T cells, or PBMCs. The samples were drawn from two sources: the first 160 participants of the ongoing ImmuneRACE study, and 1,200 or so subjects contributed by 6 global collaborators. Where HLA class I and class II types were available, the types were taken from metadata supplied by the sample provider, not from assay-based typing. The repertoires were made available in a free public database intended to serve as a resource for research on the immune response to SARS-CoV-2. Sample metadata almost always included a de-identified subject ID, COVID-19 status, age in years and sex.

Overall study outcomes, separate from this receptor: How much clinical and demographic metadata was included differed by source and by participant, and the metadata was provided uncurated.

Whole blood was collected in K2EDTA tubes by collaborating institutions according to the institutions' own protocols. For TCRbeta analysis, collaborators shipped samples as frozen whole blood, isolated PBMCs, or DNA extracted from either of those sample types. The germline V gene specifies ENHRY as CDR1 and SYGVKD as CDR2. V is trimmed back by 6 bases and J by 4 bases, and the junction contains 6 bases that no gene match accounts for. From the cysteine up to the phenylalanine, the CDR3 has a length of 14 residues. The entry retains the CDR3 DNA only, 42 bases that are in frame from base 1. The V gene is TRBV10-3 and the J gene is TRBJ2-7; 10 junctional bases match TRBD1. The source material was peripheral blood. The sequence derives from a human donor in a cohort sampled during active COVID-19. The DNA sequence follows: TGTGCCATCAGGGTGGACAGGGGGTCTTACGAGCAGTACTTC. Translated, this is CAIRVDRGSYEQYF.